Presented here are 12 T cell receptor beta chains from one specimen sequenced in a study of T-cell reconstitution after alpha-beta-depleted transplantation in children. Unique molecular identifiers featured in how the TCRbeta library was prepared. TCRdb itself ran the PCR reads through MiXCR, one entry per CDR3 protein. The sample consists of fewer than 120,000 distinct CDR3 sequences, 10% of them appearing once. This specimen consisted of PBMCs from the stem cell graft donor, obtained from the stem cell graft. The receptors were sampled from a human donor who donated a stem cell graft to a child with acute lymphoblastic leukemia.

The chain combines TRBV6-2 or TRBV6-3 with TRBJ1-5; D gene ambiguous. The CDR3 runs to 13 residues. CDR1 MNHEY and CDR2 SVGEGT come from the germline V gene. V gave up 2 bases and J gave up 6 bases, with 8 bases separating them. The CDR3 sequence is CASSYGFGQPQHF. CDR3 DNA: TGTGCCAGCAGTTACGGATTCGGTCAGCCCCAGCATTTT.

There are many counts of this clonotype. The chain joins TRBV12-3 or TRBV12-4 to TRBJ1-3, with a weak D call TRBD1 (6 bases). With 4 bases removed from V and 3 bases from J, the gap between germline ends came to 10 bases. The CDR3 is 14 residues long. CDR3 nucleotides: TGTGCCAGCAGTTCCCGGACAGTTGGAAACACCATATATTTT. Its translation is CASSSRTVGNTIYF.

This clonotype occurred many times. The gene calls are TRBV6-1 and TRBJ2-5; D is undetermined. Trimming shortened V by 5 bases and J by 1 base, and 14 bases separated the two germline ends. Germline V CDR1 and CDR2: MNHNS, SASEGT. This CDR3 region has 15 residues. This CDR3 is CASSRIAGPQETQYF. The CDR3 nucleotides read TGTGCCAGCAGTCGAATCGCTGGCCCCCAAGAGACCCAGTACTTC.

This clonotype was detected many times. The chain has TRBV20-1 and TRBJ2-5; no firm D call. With 3 bases removed from V and 2 bases from J, the gap between germline ends came to 10 bases. CDR1 is DFQATT and CDR2 is SNEGSKA in the germline V gene (reference sequence). CDR3 length equals 13 residues. CDR3 loop: CSARIPGQETQYF. CDR3 in DNA: TGCAGTGCTAGGATTCCAGGACAAGAGACCCAGTACTTC.

This clonotype showed up many times. The chain employs TRBV20-1 and TRBJ2-7; D is perhaps TRBD1 (5 bases). This CDR3 region has 13 residues. Germline lookup yields CDR1 DFQATT and CDR2 SNEGSKA (reference sequence). V was trimmed by 3 bases and J by 0 bases, leaving 9 bases between them. This CDR3 reads CSARTAFSYEQYF. The CDR3 DNA is TGCAGTGCTAGGACAGCCTTCTCCTACGAGCAGTACTTC.

This clonotype was recorded many times. The chain has TRBV5-1 and TRBJ1-6, with a possible D match to TRBD1 (5 bases). Trimming pared 3 bases from V and 6 bases from J, leaving 13 bases between. This CDR3 spans 15 amino acids. CDR1 is SGHRS, CDR2 YFSETQ, per germline. Here the CDR3 reads CASSSPGPSNSPLHF. The CDR3 region has the DNA TGCGCCAGCAGCTCACCGGGACCATCTAATTCACCCCTCCACTTT.

This clonotype was counted many times. V and J are TRBV7-9 and TRBJ2-1; TRBD2 matches 8 bases. V shed 3 bases, J shed 1 base, and the junction held 5 bases outside the gene matches. Looked up from germline, CDR1 is SEHNR and CDR2 is FQNEAQ (reference sequence). This CDR3 contains 16 residues. CDR3 region: CASSFIAGLSYNEQFF. DNA of the CDR3: TGTGCCAGCAGCTTCATAGCGGGGCTTTCCTACAATGAGCAGTTCTTC.

This clonotype was counted ten times or more. This chain links TRBV20-1 with TRBJ2-1; 11 bases are shared with TRBD2. With 6 bases clipped from V and 4 bases from J, the junction kept 5 bases outside the gene matches. CDR3 size: 14 residues. Germline assignment: CDR1 DFQATT and CDR2 SNEGSKA (reference sequence). The CDR3 loop is CSARTSGFYNEQFF. The CDR3 DNA is TGCAGTGCCAGGACTAGCGGGTTTTACAATGAGCAGTTCTTC.

This clonotype has ten or more counts. The genes are TRBV4-2 and TRBJ2-6; D not certain. CDR3 length equals 16 residues. The V end lost 0 bases, the J end lost 0 bases, and 6 bases lay between the germline ends. Germline loops: CDR1 LGHNA, CDR2 YNFKEQ. In DNA, the CDR3 is TGTGCCAGCAGCCAAGAGGGTCACTCTGGGGCCAACGTCCTGACTTTC. It specifies CASSQEGHSGANVLTF.

This clonotype was detected many times. This chain links TRBV3-1 with TRBJ2-1; 8 nucleotides align to TRBD2. CDR1 is LGHDT, CDR2 YNNKEL, per germline (reference sequence). The ends lost 4 bases at V and 4 bases at J; junction bases unmatched: 12. The CDR3 covers 17 residues. CDR3 sequence: CASSLGPGTRRYNEQFF. The CDR3 DNA follows: TGTGCCAGCAGCCTAGGCCCCGGGACTAGGAGATACAATGAGCAGTTCTTC.

In its sample, this clonotype was seen many times. The rearrangement links TRBV7-2 to TRBJ1-4; unclear D gene. Trimming stripped 2 bases from V and 0 bases from J, with 13 bases between. CDR3 length: 17 residues. The V gene's germline CDR1 is SGHTA and CDR2 FQGNSA. CDR3 protein: CASSLHRAGSTNEKLFF. The CDR3 region has the DNA TGTGCCAGCAGCTTACACCGCGCGGGGTCAACTAATGAAAAACTGTTTTTT.

This clonotype was seen at least ten times. The chain has TRBV28 and TRBJ1-2; D not resolved. The V gene's germline CDR1 is MDHEN and CDR2 SYDVKM. The CDR3 is made up of 15 amino acids. Trimming took off 5 bases at V and 7 bases at J, with 20 bases between the two ends. The CDR3 nucleotides read TGTGCCAGCAGTACCCCACAAAGGGCTAGTAGTGGCTACACCTTC. As protein: CASSTPQRASSGYTF.